A single sample gave rise to the 16 T cell receptor beta chains below, sequenced in a study of T-cell memory formation after mild COVID-19. TCRdb reprocessed the 5' RACE reads with MiXCR, giving one entry per CDR3 protein. The table lists 470,000 or so distinct CDR3 sequences, nearly 25% of them singletons. Sequencing used PBMCs or a T cell subset sorted from them (not recorded which). The receptor source for this set is an adult woman who had mild COVID-19 (a few samples of this study predate the infection). Cell type and time point are not known.

The chain uses TRBV6-2 or TRBV6-3 and TRBJ2-7, with 9 positions matching TRBD1. Germline V gene data show CDR1 as MNHEY and CDR2 as SVGEGT. The CDR3 is 15 amino acids. Losses at the gene ends were 1 base for V and 5 bases for J; bases not matched to a gene: 6. This CDR3 reads CASSYFPGQGDEQYF. CDR3 in DNA: TGTGCCAGCAGTTACTTTCCGGGACAGGGCGACGAGCAGTACTTC.

The rearrangement links TRBV9 to TRBJ2-2; D is possibly TRBD2 (5 bases). Deletions cut 1 base from V and 0 bases from J, with 16 bases between. Germline V gene data show CDR1 as SGDLS and CDR2 as YYNGEE. The CDR3 consists of 18 residues. The CDR3 nucleotides read TGTGCCAGCAGCGTACGGACTGGCATTTCCGCGAACACCGGGGAGCTGTTTTTT. Encoded protein: CASSVRTGISANTGELFF.

V usage is TRBV12-3 or TRBV12-4 and J usage is TRBJ2-7; the D is unclear. The V gene lost 4 bases and the J gene lost 4 bases, with 8 bases spanning the gap. The CDR3 sequence is 12 residues long. The CDR3 bases are TGTGCCAGCAGTTCTACATGGTACGAGCAGTACTTC. It yields the protein CASSSTWYEQYF.

This clonotype was counted between two and nine times. The V gene is TRBV29-1, the J gene TRBJ2-6; D gene ambiguous. Trimming stripped 4 bases from V and 4 bases from J, with 17 bases between. Germline lookup yields CDR1 SQVTM and CDR2 ANQGSEA. CDR3 length equals 16 residues. CDR3 residues: CSVVAAGSRGANVLTF. CDR3 nucleotide sequence: TGCAGCGTTGTGGCCGCTGGATCAAGGGGGGCCAACGTCCTGACTTTC.

There are a few counts of this clonotype. J is TRBJ1-1 and V is TRBV20-1; maybe TRBD1 (5 bases). CDR1 DFQATT and CDR2 SNEGSKA come from the germline V gene (reference sequence). The CDR3 runs to 14 residues. DNA of the CDR3: TGCAGACCGGGACCCCGAACCATGAACACTGAAGCTTTCTTT. Translating it yields CRPGPRTMNTEAFF.

The chain joins TRBV5-1 to TRBJ2-3; TRBD1 might be the D (6 bases). V was trimmed by 0 bases and J by 5 bases, leaving 16 bases between them. CDR3 length: 16 amino acids. The germline CDR1 and CDR2 sequences are SGHRS and YFSETQ. The CDR3 reads CASSLGNDRRVDTQYF. The CDR3 DNA reads TGCGCCAGCAGCTTGGGGAACGACAGGAGAGTAGATACGCAGTATTTT. The full variable domain, in which reference TRBV5-1 and TRBJ2-3 provide the parts outside the CDR3, is KAGVTQTPRYLIKTRGQQVTLSCSPISGHRSVSWYQQTPGQGLQFLFEYFSETQRNKGNFPGRFSGRQFSNSRSEMNVSTLELGDSALYLCASSLGNDRRVDTQYFGPGTRLTVL.

The chain employs TRBV20-1 and TRBJ2-3; D not certain. Trimming took 1 base from V and 4 from J, leaving 12 bases between them. This CDR3 comprises 14 residues. Looked up from germline, CDR1 is DFQATT and CDR2 is SNEGSKA (reference sequence). The CDR3 DNA follows: TGCAGTGCTAGAGCCGATGTCCGGGCAGATACGCAGTATTTT. Translation gives CSARADVRADTQYF.

This clonotype was counted between two and nine times. The chain couples TRBV4-2 to TRBJ2-7; D may be TRBD2 (6 bases). The CDR3 length is 15 residues. CDR1 is LGHNA and CDR2 is YNFKEQ in the germline V gene. V lost 1 base and J 1 base, leaving 11 bases between the germline ends. The chain's CDR3 is CASSQVLAGSYEQYF. The CDR3 DNA follows: TGTGCCAGCAGCCAAGTTCTCGCGGGATCCTACGAGCAGTACTTC.

This clonotype showed up just a few times. The J gene is TRBJ1-2, the V gene TRBV19; no firm D call. Germline V CDR1 and CDR2: LNHDA, SQIVND (reference sequence). The germline V and J ends were trimmed by 5 bases and 4 bases, with 14 bases remaining between them. CDR3 length: 14 amino acids. CDR3 DNA: TGTGCCAGTAGTGCAAGAGGGCCCCCCTATGGCTACACCTTC. It yields the protein CASSARGPPYGYTF.

This chain links TRBV7-6 with TRBJ2-2, with D possibly being TRBD2 (6 bases). This CDR3 region has 16 residues. The germline V gene encodes CDR1 SGHVS and CDR2 FNYEAQ. Trimming took 5 bases from V and 5 from J, leaving 18 bases between them. CDR3 loop: CASSHGSFGGTGELFF. CDR3 coding DNA: TGTGCCAGCAGCCATGGCAGTTTCGGAGGGACCGGGGAGCTGTTTTTT.

The chain has TRBV24-1 and TRBJ2-1; TRBD1 matches 8 bases. V shed 4 bases, J shed 12 bases, and the junction held 16 bases outside the gene matches. This CDR3 spans 16 amino acids. The germline CDR1 and CDR2 sequences are KGHDR and SFDVKD. CDR3 in amino acids: CATSDPGTGRLGGQFF. Here the CDR3 DNA reads TGTGCCACCAGTGACCCCGGGACAGGAAGACTCGGGGGGCAGTTCTTC.

This clonotype appeared many times. The rearrangement links TRBV5-5 to TRBJ2-5; 8 positions agree with TRBD2. Germline lookup yields CDR1 SGHKS and CDR2 YYEKEE (reference sequence). This CDR3 spans 14 amino acids. V dropped 4 bases and J dropped 2; count of bases not matched to a gene: 4. This CDR3 reads CASSPGGQQETQYF. The CDR3 nucleotides read TGTGCCAGCAGCCCGGGGGGGCAGCAAGAGACCCAGTACTTC.

The CDR3 sequence is CASSRRDRVFHEQYF. As DNA, the CDR3 is TGTGCCAGCAGCCGCCGGGACAGGGTATTCCACGAGCAGTACTTC. The V and J genes are TRBV3-1 and TRBJ2-7, with 9 nucleotides matching TRBD1. This CDR3 has 15 amino acids. CDR1 and CDR2 from the germline V gene are LGHDT and YNNKEL (reference sequence). Losses at the gene ends were 4 bases for V and 5 bases for J; bases not matched to a gene: 9.

V is TRBV7-9 and J is TRBJ2-1; D uncertain. Trimming shortened V by 10 bases and J by 14 bases, and 18 bases separated the two germline ends. The V gene's germline CDR1 is SEHNR and CDR2 FQNEAQ (reference sequence). This CDR3 is 11 amino acids long. The CDR3 DNA reads TGTGCCACCCCCGGGTGGGGTGGAAAGTTCTTC. It specifies CATPGWGGKFF.

This chain uses TRBV7-9 with TRBJ2-5, with D tentatively TRBD1 or TRBD2 (6 bases each). CDR1 and CDR2 from the germline V gene are SEHNR and FQNEAQ (reference sequence). V was clipped by 4 bases and J by 4 bases, with 19 bases between them. This CDR3 comprises 16 residues. This chain's CDR3 is CASSYLQGLGGETQYF. CDR3 DNA: TGTGCCAGCAGCTACCTTCAGGGGCTGGGGGGAGAGACCCAGTACTTC. The whole variable domain, remainder taken from reference TRBV7-9 and TRBJ2-5, is DTGVSQNPRHKITKRGQNVTFRCDPISEHNRLYWYRQTLGQGPEFLTYFQNEAQLEKSRLLSDRFSAERPKGSFSTLEIQRTEQGDSAMYLCASSYLQGLGGETQYFGPGTRLLVL.

The rearrangement links TRBV5-6 to TRBJ2-1, with 14 bases that match TRBD2. V was clipped by 1 base and J by 7 bases; unmatched bases: 4. The CDR3 extends over 16 amino acids. Germline-derived CDR1 and CDR2 are SGHDT and YYEEEE. This CDR3 is CASSLYGTSGSNEQFF. The CDR3 DNA is TGTGCCAGCAGCTTGTACGGGACTAGCGGGAGTAATGAGCAGTTCTTC.